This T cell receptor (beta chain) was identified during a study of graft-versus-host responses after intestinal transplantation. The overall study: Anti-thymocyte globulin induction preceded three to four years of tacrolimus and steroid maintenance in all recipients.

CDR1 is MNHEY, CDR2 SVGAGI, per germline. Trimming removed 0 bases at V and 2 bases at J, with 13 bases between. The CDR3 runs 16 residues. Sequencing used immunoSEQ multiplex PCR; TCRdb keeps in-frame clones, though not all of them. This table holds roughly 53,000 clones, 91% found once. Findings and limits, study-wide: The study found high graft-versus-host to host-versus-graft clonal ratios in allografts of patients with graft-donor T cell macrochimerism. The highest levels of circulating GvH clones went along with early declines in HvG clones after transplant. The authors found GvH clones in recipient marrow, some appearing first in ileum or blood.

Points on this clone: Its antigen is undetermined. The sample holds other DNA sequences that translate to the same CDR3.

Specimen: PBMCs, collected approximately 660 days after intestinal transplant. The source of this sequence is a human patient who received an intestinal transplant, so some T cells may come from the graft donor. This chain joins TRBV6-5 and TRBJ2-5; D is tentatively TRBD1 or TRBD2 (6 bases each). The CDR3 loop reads CASSYSSEGTQETQYF. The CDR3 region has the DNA TGTGCCAGCAGTTACTCTTCGGAGGGGACACAAGAGACCCAGTACTTC.